What follows describes a single T cell receptor (beta chain). Trimming removed 4 bases from V and 0 bases from J, with 11 bases in between. This CDR3 is 15 amino acids long. Germline V CDR1 and CDR2: SGHRS, YFSETQ. Assay: immunoSEQ multiplex PCR; the TCRdb copy retains only in-frame clones and omits some. Of 160,000 or so clones listed, over 75% are singletons. This sample stems from a study of blood T cell repertoires in COVID-19. This receptor was taken from a woman between 45 and 60 years old who had recovered from COVID-19. This chain connects TRBV5-1 to TRBJ2-1; possible D gene TRBD1, 6 bases. The source material was PBMCs or T cells enriched from blood (not recorded which). The chain's CDR3 is CASSRDRSSYNEQFF. Here the CDR3 DNA reads TGCGCCAGCAGCCGAGACAGGAGCTCCTACAATGAGCAGTTCTTC.